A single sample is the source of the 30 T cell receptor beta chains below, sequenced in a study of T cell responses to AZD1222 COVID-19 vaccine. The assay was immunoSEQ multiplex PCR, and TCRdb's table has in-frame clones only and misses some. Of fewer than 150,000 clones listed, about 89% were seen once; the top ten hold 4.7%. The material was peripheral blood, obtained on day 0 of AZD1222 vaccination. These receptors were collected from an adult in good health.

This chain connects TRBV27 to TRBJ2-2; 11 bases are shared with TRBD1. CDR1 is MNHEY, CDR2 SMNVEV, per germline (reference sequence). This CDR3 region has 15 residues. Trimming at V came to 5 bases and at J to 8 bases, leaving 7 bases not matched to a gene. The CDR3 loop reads CASSPWGTGGGELFF. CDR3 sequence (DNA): TGTGCCAGCAGTCCATGGGGGACAGGGGGAGGGGAGCTGTTTTTT.

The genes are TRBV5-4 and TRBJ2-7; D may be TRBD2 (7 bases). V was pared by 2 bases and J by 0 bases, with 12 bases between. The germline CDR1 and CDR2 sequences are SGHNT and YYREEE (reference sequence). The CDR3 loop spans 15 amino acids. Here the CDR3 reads CASSFGQRDSYEQYF. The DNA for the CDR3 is TGTGCCAGCAGCTTCGGACAGCGGGACTCCTACGAGCAGTACTTC. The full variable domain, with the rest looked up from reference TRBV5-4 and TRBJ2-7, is ETGVTQSPTHLIKTRGQQVTLRCSSQSGHNTVSWYQQALGQGPQFIFQYYREEENGRGNFPPRFSGLQFPNYSSELNVNALELDDSALYLCASSFGQRDSYEQYFGPGTRLTVT.

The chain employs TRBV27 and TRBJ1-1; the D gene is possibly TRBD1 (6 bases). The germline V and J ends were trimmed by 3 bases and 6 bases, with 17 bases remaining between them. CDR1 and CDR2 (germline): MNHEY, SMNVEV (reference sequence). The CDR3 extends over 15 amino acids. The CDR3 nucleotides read TGTGCCAGCAGTTTCAATGGGGGCGCCAGTTCTGAAGCTTTCTTT. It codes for CASSFNGGASSEAFF.

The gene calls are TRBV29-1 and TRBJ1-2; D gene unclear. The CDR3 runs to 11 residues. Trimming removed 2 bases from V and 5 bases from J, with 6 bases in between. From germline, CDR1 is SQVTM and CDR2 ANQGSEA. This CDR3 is CSVERDYGYTF. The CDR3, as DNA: TGCAGCGTTGAAAGGGATTATGGCTACACCTTC.

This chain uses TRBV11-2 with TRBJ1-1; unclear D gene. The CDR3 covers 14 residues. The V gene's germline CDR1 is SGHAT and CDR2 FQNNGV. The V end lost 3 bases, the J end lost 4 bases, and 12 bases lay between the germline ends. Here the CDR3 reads CASSFSRWATEAFF. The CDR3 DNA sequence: TGTGCCAGCAGCTTCTCGCGGTGGGCCACTGAAGCTTTCTTT.

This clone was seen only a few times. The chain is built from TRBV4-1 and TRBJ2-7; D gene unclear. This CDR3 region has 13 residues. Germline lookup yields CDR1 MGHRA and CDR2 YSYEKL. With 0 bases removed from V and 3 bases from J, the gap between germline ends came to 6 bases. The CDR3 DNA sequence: TGCGCCAGCAGCCAAGAGTTGAGCTACGAGCAGTACTTC. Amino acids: CASSQELSYEQYF.

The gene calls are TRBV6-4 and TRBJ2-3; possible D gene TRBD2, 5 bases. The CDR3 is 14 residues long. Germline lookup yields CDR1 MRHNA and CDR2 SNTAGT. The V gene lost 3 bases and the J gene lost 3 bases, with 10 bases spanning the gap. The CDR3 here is CASSERGQTDTQYF. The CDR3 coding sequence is TGTGCCAGCAGTGAGAGAGGGCAGACAGATACGCAGTATTTT.

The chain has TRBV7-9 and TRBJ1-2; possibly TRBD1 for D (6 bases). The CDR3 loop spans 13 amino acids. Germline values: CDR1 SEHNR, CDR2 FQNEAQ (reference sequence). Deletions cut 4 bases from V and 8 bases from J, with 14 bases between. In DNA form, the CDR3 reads TGTGCCAGCAGCTATACACAGGGAGGCGGCTACACCTTC. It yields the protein CASSYTQGGGYTF.

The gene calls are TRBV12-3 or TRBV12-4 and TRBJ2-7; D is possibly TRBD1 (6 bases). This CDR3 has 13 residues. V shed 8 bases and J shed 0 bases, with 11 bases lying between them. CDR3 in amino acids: CASAKQGSYEQYF. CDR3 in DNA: TGTGCCAGCGCCAAACAGGGCTCCTACGAGCAGTACTTC.

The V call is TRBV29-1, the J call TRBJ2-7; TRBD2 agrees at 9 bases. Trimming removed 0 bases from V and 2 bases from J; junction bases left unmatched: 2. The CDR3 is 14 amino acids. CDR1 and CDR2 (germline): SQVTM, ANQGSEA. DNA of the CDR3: TGCAGCGTTGAAGAAGCGGGAGGAGCCTACGAGCAGTACTTC. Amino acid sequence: CSVEEAGGAYEQYF.

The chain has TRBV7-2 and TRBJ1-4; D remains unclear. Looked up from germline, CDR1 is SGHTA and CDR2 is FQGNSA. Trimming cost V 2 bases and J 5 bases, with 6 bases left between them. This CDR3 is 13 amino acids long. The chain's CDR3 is CASSLQKNEKLFF. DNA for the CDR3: TGTGCCAGCAGCTTACAGAAGAATGAAAAACTGTTTTTT.

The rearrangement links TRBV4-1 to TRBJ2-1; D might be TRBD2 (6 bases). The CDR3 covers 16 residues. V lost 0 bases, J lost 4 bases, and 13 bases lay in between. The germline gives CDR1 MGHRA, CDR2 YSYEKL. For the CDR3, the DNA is TGCGCCAGCAGCCAAGAGGGAGGAGGGATGTACAATGAGCAGTTCTTC. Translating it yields CASSQEGGGMYNEQFF.

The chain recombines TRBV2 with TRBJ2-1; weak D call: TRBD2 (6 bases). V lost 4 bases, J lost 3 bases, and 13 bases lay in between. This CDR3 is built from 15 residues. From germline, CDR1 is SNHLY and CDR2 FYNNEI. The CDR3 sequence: CASSGGGTYYNEQFF. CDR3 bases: TGTGCCAGCAGTGGAGGAGGGACCTACTACAATGAGCAGTTCTTC.

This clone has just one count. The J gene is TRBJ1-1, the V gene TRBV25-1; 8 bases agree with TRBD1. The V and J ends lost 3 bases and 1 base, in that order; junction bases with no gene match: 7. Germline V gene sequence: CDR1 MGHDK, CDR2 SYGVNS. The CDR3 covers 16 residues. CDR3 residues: CASSDGFRGPNTEAFF. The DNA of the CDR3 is TGTGCCAGCAGTGACGGCTTCAGGGGGCCGAACACTGAAGCTTTCTTT.

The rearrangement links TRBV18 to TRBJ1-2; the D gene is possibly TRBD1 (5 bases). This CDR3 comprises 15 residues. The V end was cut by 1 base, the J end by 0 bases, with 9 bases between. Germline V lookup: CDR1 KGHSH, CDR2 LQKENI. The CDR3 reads CASSPRGDSNYGYTF. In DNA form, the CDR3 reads TGTGCCAGCTCACCACGGGGGGATTCTAACTATGGCTACACCTTC. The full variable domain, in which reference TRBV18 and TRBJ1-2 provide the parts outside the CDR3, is NAGVMQNPRHLVRRRGQEARLRCSPMKGHSHVYWYRQLPEEGLKFMVYLQKENIIDESGMPKERFSAEFPKEGPSILRIQQVVRGDSAAYFCASSPRGDSNYGYTFGSGTRLTVV.

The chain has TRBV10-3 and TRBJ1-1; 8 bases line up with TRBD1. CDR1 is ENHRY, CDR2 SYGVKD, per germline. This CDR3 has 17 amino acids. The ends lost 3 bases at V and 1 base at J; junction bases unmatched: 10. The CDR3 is CAISEAYRGVRNTEAFF. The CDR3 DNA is TGTGCCATCAGTGAAGCTTACAGGGGGGTGCGGAACACTGAAGCTTTCTTT.

Here the CDR3 reads CATSRETGGGAETQYF. The CDR3 DNA reads as TGTGCCACCAGCAGAGAGACGGGCGGGGGGGCCGAGACCCAGTACTTC. V usage is TRBV15 and J usage is TRBJ2-5; 9 bases are shared with TRBD2. Germline trimming cut 0 bases from V and 5 bases from J; bases unmatched to any gene: 7. Germline V gene sequence: CDR1 LNHNV, CDR2 YYDKDF (reference sequence). The CDR3 has 16 residues.

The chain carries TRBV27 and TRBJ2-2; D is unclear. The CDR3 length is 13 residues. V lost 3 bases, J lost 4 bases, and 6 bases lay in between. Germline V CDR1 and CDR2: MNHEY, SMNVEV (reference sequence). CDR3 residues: CASSFRRTGELFF. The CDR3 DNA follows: TGTGCCAGCAGTTTTAGGCGCACCGGGGAGCTGTTTTTT.

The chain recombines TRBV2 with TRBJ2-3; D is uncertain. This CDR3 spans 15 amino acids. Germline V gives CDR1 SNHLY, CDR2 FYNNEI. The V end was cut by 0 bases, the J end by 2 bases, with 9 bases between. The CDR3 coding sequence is TGTGCCAGCAGTGAAGCGATCGGGCACACAGATACGCAGTATTTT. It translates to CASSEAIGHTDTQYF.

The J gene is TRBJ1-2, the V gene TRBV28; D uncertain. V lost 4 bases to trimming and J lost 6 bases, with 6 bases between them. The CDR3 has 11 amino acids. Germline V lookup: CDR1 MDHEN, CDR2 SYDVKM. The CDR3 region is CASSWPNGYTF. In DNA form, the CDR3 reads TGTGCCAGCAGTTGGCCGAATGGCTACACCTTC.

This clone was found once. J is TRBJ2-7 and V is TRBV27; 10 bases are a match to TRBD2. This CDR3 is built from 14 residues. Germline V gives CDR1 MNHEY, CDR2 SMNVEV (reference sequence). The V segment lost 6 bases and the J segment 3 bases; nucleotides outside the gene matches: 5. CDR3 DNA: TGTGCCAGCAGCCCCTTAGCGGGAGGCTACGAGCAGTACTTC. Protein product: CASSPLAGGYEQYF.

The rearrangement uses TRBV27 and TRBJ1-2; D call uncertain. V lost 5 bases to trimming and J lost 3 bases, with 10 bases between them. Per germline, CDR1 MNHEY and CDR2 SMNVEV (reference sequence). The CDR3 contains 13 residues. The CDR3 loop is CASSGRADYGYTF. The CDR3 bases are TGTGCCAGCAGTGGAAGGGCAGACTATGGCTACACCTTC.

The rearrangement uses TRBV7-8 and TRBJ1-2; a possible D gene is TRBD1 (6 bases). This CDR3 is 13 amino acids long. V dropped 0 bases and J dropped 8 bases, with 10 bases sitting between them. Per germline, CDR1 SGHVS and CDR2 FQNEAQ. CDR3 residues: CASSLAQGLGYTF. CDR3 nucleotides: TGTGCCAGCAGCTTAGCGCAGGGGCTGGGCTACACCTTC.

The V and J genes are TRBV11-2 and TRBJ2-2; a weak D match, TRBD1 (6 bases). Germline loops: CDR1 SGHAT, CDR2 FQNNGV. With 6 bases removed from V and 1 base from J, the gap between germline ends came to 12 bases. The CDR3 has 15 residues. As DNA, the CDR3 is TGTGCCAGCAGAGACGGGACATTGAACACCGGGGAGCTGTTTTTT. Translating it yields CASRDGTLNTGELFF.

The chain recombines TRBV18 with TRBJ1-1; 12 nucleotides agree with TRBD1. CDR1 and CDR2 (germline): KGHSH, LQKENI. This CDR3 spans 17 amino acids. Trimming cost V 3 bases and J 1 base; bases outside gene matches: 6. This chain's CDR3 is CASSPPGTGGRNTEAFF. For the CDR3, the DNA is TGTGCCAGCTCACCTCCCGGGACAGGGGGCAGGAACACTGAAGCTTTCTTT. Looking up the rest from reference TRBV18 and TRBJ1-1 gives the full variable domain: NAGVMQNPRHLVRRRGQEARLRCSPMKGHSHVYWYRQLPEEGLKFMVYLQKENIIDESGMPKERFSAEFPKEGPSILRIQQVVRGDSAAYFCASSPPGTGGRNTEAFFGQGTRLTVV.

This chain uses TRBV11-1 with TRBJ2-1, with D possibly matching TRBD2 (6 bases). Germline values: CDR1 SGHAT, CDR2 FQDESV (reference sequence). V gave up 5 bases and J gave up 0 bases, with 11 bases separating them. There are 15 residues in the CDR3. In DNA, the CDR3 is TGTGCCAGCAGCACGCGGGATGACTCCTACAATGAGCAGTTCTTC. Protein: CASSTRDDSYNEQFF. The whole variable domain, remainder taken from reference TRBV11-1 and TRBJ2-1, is EAEVAQSPRYKITEKSQAVAFWCDPISGHATLYWYRQILGQGPELLVQFQDESVVDDSQLPKDRFSAERLKGVDSTLKIQPAELGDSAMYLCASSTRDDSYNEQFFGPGTRLTVL.

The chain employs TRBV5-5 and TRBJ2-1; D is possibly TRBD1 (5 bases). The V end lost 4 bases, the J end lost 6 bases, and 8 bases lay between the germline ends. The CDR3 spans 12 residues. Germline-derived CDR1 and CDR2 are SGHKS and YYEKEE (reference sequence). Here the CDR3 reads CASSQTANEQFF. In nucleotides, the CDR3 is TGTGCCAGCAGCCAGACAGCCAATGAGCAGTTCTTC.

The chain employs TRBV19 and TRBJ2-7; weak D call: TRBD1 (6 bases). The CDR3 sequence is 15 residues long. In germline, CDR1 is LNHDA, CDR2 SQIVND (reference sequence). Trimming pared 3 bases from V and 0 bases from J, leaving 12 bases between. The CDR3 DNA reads TGTGCCAGTAGTATGACAGGTCTACCCTCCTACGAGCAGTACTTC. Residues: CASSMTGLPSYEQYF.

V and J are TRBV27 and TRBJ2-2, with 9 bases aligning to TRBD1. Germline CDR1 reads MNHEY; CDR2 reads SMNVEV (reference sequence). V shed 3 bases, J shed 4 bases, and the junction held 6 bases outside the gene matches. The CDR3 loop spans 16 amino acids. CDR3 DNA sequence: TGTGCCAGCAGTTTTGAGACAGGGGGTCCCACCGGGGAGCTGTTTTTT. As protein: CASSFETGGPTGELFF.

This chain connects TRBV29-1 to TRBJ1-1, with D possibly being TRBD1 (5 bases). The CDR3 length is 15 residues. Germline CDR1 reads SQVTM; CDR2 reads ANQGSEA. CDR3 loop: CGGGWPLPAMGRAFF. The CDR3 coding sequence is TGCGGGGGAGGTTGGCCCCTTCCGGCGATGGGGAGGGCTTTCTTT. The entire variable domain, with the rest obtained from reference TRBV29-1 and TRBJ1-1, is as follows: SAVISQKPSRDICQRGTSLTIQCQVDSQVTMMFWYRQQPGQSLTLIATANQGSEATYESGFVIDKFPISRPNLTFSTLTVSNMSPEDSSIYLCGGGWPLPAMGRAFFGQGTRLTVV.